This passage covers 12 T cell receptor beta chains from one sample sequenced in a study of blood T cell repertoires in COVID-19. Using immunoSEQ multiplex PCR, the repertoire was profiled, and TCRdb retains in-frame clones only, with some absent. In the table there are about 310,000 clones, 75% to 90% of which are singletons. The sequencing sample was made of PBMCs or T cells enriched from blood (not recorded which). Receptors originate from a man in his fifties or sixties who had recovered from COVID-19.

The CDR3 region is CASSRSGALSITGELFF. CDR3 coding DNA: TGTGCCAGCAGCCGGAGCGGGGCCCTCAGTATCACCGGGGAGCTGTTTTTT. J is TRBJ2-2 and V is TRBV7-2, with 7 bases that match TRBD2. The CDR3 has 17 residues. Germline assignment: CDR1 SGHTA and CDR2 FQGNSA. V was clipped by 5 bases and J by 4 bases; unmatched bases: 13.

This clone was picked up a small number of times. The chain joins TRBV6-1 to TRBJ1-1; no definite D call. Germline-derived CDR1 and CDR2 are MNHNS and SASEGT. CDR3 length equals 16 residues. V dropped 4 bases and J dropped 1 base, with 16 bases sitting between them. In nucleotides, the CDR3 is TGTGCCAGCAGTGGAAGGGAGACTGGTCGGAACACTGAAGCTTTCTTT. Amino acids: CASSGRETGRNTEAFF.

V and J are TRBV24-1 and TRBJ2-1, with a tentative D call TRBD2 (5 bases). Trimming removed 8 bases from V and 1 base from J, with 14 bases in between. This CDR3 is built from 15 residues. Germline CDR1 and CDR2: KGHDR and SFDVKD. DNA for the CDR3: TGTGCCACCACGGACTCCTCACTATCCTACAATGAGCAGTTCTTC. Protein sequence: CATTDSSLSYNEQFF.

The chain carries TRBV28 and TRBJ2-7; D gene uncertain. In germline, CDR1 is MDHEN, CDR2 SYDVKM. There are 14 residues in the CDR3. V lost 4 bases, J lost 2 bases, and 12 bases lay in between. The CDR3 DNA follows: TGTGCCAGCAGTTCGCTTAGCAGCACCTACGAGCAGTACTTC. Translation gives CASSSLSSTYEQYF.

This rearrangement joins TRBV4-1 to TRBJ2-5; TRBD2 aligns across 7 bases. Trimming cost V 7 bases and J 4 bases; bases outside gene matches: 9. Germline CDR1 and CDR2: MGHRA and YSYEKL. This CDR3 spans 14 amino acids. DNA of the CDR3: TGCGCCAGCACCACAAGCGGGGTTTCAGAGACCCAGTACTTC. This gives the protein CASTTSGVSETQYF.

The chain employs TRBV7-9 and TRBJ2-3; 10 bases agree with TRBD1. Germline CDR1 is SEHNR and CDR2 is FQNEAQ (reference sequence). This CDR3 contains 16 residues. Germline trimming cut 5 bases from V and 0 bases from J; bases unmatched to any gene: 5. The CDR3: CASSPGTGASTDTQYF. CDR3 in DNA: TGTGCCAGCAGCCCCGGGACAGGGGCTAGCACAGATACGCAGTATTTT.

The rearrangement links TRBV5-5 to TRBJ1-1, with 11 bases lining up with TRBD1. With V trimmed by 3 bases and J by 0 bases, 10 bases remained unmatched. Germline V gene lookup returns CDR1 SGHKS and CDR2 YYEKEE (reference sequence). The CDR3 runs 18 residues. The CDR3 protein is CASSSGTRDRGVNTEAFF. CDR3 in DNA: TGTGCCAGCAGCTCGGGGACCAGGGACAGGGGGGTGAACACTGAAGCTTTCTTT.

The chain carries TRBV29-1 and TRBJ2-7, with D possibly being TRBD2 (5 bases). The germline V and J ends were trimmed by 5 bases and 3 bases, with 23 bases remaining between them. The CDR3 loop spans 16 amino acids. The germline V gene has CDR1 SQVTM and CDR2 ANQGSEA. CDR3 in DNA: TGCAGCGTTTTTCTTGGGCAGCCTAGAGGGCACTACGAGCAGTACTTC. This sequence encodes CSVFLGQPRGHYEQYF.

The chain is built from TRBV5-4 and TRBJ1-1; 8 bases agree with TRBD1. Germline V gene data show CDR1 as SGHNT and CDR2 as YYREEE (reference sequence). The CDR3 loop spans 14 amino acids. V gave up 4 bases and J gave up 8 bases; unmatched junction bases: 10. DNA of the CDR3: TGTGCCAGCAGCGGCCGGGAACAGGGGGTCGAAGCTTTCTTT. Its protein is CASSGREQGVEAFF. Combining the CDR3 with reference TRBV5-4 and TRBJ1-1 gives the whole variable domain ETGVTQSPTHLIKTRGQQVTLRCSSQSGHNTVSWYQQALGQGPQFIFQYYREEENGRGNFPPRFSGLQFPNYSSELNVNALELDDSALYLCASSGREQGVEAFFGQGTRLTVV.

The rearrangement links TRBV1 to TRBJ2-7; the table names TRBD2, a call not compared with the DNA. TRBV1 is listed as a pseudogene. The CDR3 spans 14 residues. This chain's CDR3 is CTSSEGRGVCEQYF. In DNA form, the CDR3 reads TGCACCAGCAGCGAAGGGCGGGGGGTCTGCGAGCAGTACTTC.

The rearrangement links TRBV28 to TRBJ1-2, with D perhaps matching TRBD1 (6 bases). The CDR3 is 14 residues long. Germline CDR1 MDHEN, CDR2 SYDVKM. V lost 5 bases, J lost 4 bases, and 14 bases lay in between. CDR3 sequence: CASSVQGWSYGYTF. CDR3 in DNA: TGTGCCAGCAGTGTACAGGGCTGGAGCTATGGCTACACCTTC.

Note on this clone: It may be a read error: a sequence one base away is much more abundant. The same CDR3 is also encoded by other DNA sequences in this sample. This chain joins TRBV6-1 and TRBJ1-3; a weak D match, TRBD1 (5 bases). Trimming stripped 3 bases from V and 0 bases from J, with 6 bases between. Germline V gene data show CDR1 as MNHNS and CDR2 as SASEGT. The CDR3 has 14 amino acids. The chain's CDR3 is CASSDGASGNTIYF. The CDR3 DNA is TGTGCCAGCAGTGATGGGGCCTCTGGAAACACCATATATTTT.